These 18 T cell receptor beta chains were all obtained from the same sample, sequenced in a study of T cells in Graves' hyperthyroidism and ophthalmopathy. Researchers took RNA transcripts and amplified the TCR beta CDR3 regions from them. The HTBI primer set drove a first-round RT-PCR of the TCR CDR3. TCRdb analysed the multiplex PCR reads with MiXCR anew, one entry per CDR3 protein. The table lists around 340,000 distinct CDR3 sequences, about 20% of them singletons, with 45% to 55% in the top ten. The sequenced material came from blood. These receptor sequences come from a woman aged 45-65 years with Graves' hyperthyroidism.

V usage is TRBV2 and J usage is TRBJ2-7, with D perhaps TRBD2 (5 bases). The V end was cut by 7 bases, the J end by 4 bases, with 14 bases between. The length of the CDR3 is 13 residues. Germline V gene lookup returns CDR1 SNHLY and CDR2 FYNNEI. This chain's CDR3 is CASNKEAQYEQYF. As DNA, the CDR3 is TGTGCCAGCAACAAGGAGGCTCAATACGAGCAGTACTTC.

This clonotype appeared many times. This chain links TRBV7-8 with TRBJ2-3, with D perhaps matching TRBD1 (6 bases). This CDR3 contains 17 residues. Germline CDR1 and CDR2: SGHVS and FQNEAQ. With 4 bases removed from V and 1 base from J, the gap between germline ends came to 18 bases. The CDR3: CASSSRFGQLGTDTQYF. DNA for the CDR3: TGTGCCAGCAGCTCTAGATTCGGACAGCTTGGCACAGATACGCAGTATTTT.

The CDR3 nucleotides are TGTGCCACCAGTGATTGGGGCCGAGGGAGGGAGCTGTTTTTT. Protein: CATSDWGRGRELFF. The chain is built from TRBV24-1 and TRBJ2-2; TRBD1 or TRBD2 may be the D gene (5 bases each). Trimming pared 2 bases from V and 9 bases from J, leaving 12 bases between. Germline CDR1 is KGHDR and CDR2 is SFDVKD. There are 14 residues in the CDR3.

This clonotype has ten or more counts. The chain has TRBV28 and TRBJ2-1; D remains ambiguous. CDR1 is MDHEN and CDR2 is SYDVKM in the germline V gene. V was shortened by 2 bases and J by 0 bases, with 11 bases between the two germline ends. This CDR3 spans 16 amino acids. CDR3 DNA sequence: TGTGCCAGCAGTTTAGGCGACGGTAGCTCCTACAATGAGCAGTTCTTC. Translated: CASSLGDGSSYNEQFF.

This clonotype was observed many times. In nucleotides, the CDR3 is TGTGCCAGCAGCTTAGGCTGGCCCGCTCCAGAGACCCAGTACTTC. Encoded protein: CASSLGWPAPETQYF. V usage is TRBV7-2 and J usage is TRBJ2-5; no firm D call. Germline V gene lookup returns CDR1 SGHTA and CDR2 FQGNSA. The CDR3 spans 15 residues. Trimming cost V 1 base and J 4 bases, with 13 bases left between them.

There are many counts of this clonotype. This rearrangement joins TRBV7-6 to TRBJ2-5, with D possibly matching TRBD2 (5 bases). Germline CDR1 is SGHVS and CDR2 is FNYEAQ. The CDR3 totals 13 residues. V was shortened by 3 bases and J by 5 bases, with 10 bases between the two germline ends. CDR3 DNA: TGTGCCAGCAGCTTGACTTCGGGGGAGACCCAGTACTTC. Translating gives CASSLTSGETQYF.

This clonotype came up many times. The chain is built from TRBV2 and TRBJ2-3, with 9 positions matching TRBD2. The CDR3 sequence is 16 residues long. The trim removed 4 bases at V and 4 bases at J, leaving 9 bases unmatched. In germline, CDR1 is SNHLY, CDR2 FYNNEI. The CDR3 DNA sequence: TGTGCCAGCAGTGGTAGCCGCGGGGGGGTGTCAGATACGCAGTATTTT. Translating gives CASSGSRGGVSDTQYF.

This clonotype was seen ten or more times. The rearrangement links TRBV12-3 or TRBV12-4 to TRBJ2-1; D might be TRBD1 or TRBD2, each matching 5 bases. Trimming removed 1 base at V and 5 bases at J, with 9 bases between. This CDR3 contains 14 residues. CDR3 nucleotide sequence: TGTGCCAGCAGTTTAGTGGGGGTTGACAATGAGCAGTTCTTC. The encoded protein is CASSLVGVDNEQFF.

This clonotype was counted only a few times. The V gene is TRBV11-2, the J gene TRBJ1-6; 9 nucleotides line up with TRBD1. Trimming cost V 5 bases and J 8 bases; bases outside gene matches: 4. Germline lookup yields CDR1 SGHAT and CDR2 FQNNGV. This CDR3 contains 14 residues. Written as DNA, the CDR3 is TGTGCCAGCAGCGACGGGACAGGGCATTCACCCCTCCACTTT. Its protein product is CASSDGTGHSPLHF.

The table lists this clonotype with many counts. The V gene is TRBV30, the J gene TRBJ2-3, with D maybe TRBD1 (6 bases). V lost 2 bases, J lost 5 bases, and 14 bases lay in between. The CDR3 consists of 14 residues. The V gene's germline CDR1 is GTSNPN and CDR2 SVGIG (reference sequence). The DNA for the CDR3 is TGTGCCTGGAGTAAGGACAGCTTCGGAGATACGCAGTATTTT. This codes for CAWSKDSFGDTQYF.

A single count supports this clonotype. The rearrangement joins TRBV5-5 to TRBJ2-1; no definite D call. Per the germline V gene, CDR1 is SGHKS and CDR2 is YYEKEE (reference sequence). V lost 1 base, J lost 10 bases, and 12 bases lay in between. CDR3 length: 13 residues. In nucleotides, the CDR3 is TGTGCCAGCAGCTTGTTGTACACCGGGGAGCAGTTCTTC. This codes for CASSLLYTGEQFF.

The chain combines TRBV30 with TRBJ2-2, with D possibly TRBD1 on 6 matching bases. The germline V gene has CDR1 GTSNPN and CDR2 SVGIG (reference sequence). V was trimmed by 1 base and J by 7 bases, leaving 13 bases between them. The CDR3 has 14 amino acids. The CDR3 sequence: CAWSGPGQHGELFF. CDR3 DNA sequence: TGTGCCTGGAGTGGGCCTGGACAGCACGGGGAGCTGTTTTTT.

In this sample, this clonotype turned up a few times. The CDR3 bases are TGTGCCACCAAGGTGGTAACGGCCGACACTGAAGCTTTCTTT. Protein sequence: CATKVVTADTEAFF. The chain employs TRBV28 and TRBJ1-1, with unresolved D. V was cut by 10 bases and J by 3 bases, with 18 bases left in between. Germline V gives CDR1 MDHEN, CDR2 SYDVKM. The CDR3 totals 14 residues. Filled out from reference TRBV28 and TRBJ1-1, the complete variable domain reads DVKVTQSSRYLVKRTGEKVFLECVQDMDHENMFWYRQDPGLGLRLIYFSYDVKMKEKGDIPEGYSVSREKKERFSLILESASTNQTSMYLCATKVVTADTEAFFGQGTRLTVV.

This clonotype showed up many times. The rearrangement links TRBV12-5 to TRBJ1-4; D unresolved. The V end lost 2 bases, the J end lost 0 bases, and 7 bases lay between the germline ends. The germline V gene encodes CDR1 LGHNT and CDR2 FRNRAP. The CDR3 length is 15 residues. The CDR3 DNA reads TGTGCTAGTGGTTTGTTGGGCGCAACTAATGAAAAACTGTTTTTT. Translating it yields CASGLLGATNEKLFF.

This clonotype was observed many times. The chain links TRBV13 to TRBJ1-2; D may be TRBD1 (6 bases). Per the germline V gene, CDR1 is PRHDT and CDR2 is FYEKMQ (reference sequence). The CDR3 totals 13 residues. V was shortened by 5 bases and J by 3 bases, with 10 bases between the two germline ends. The CDR3: CASSQGQHYGYTF. The CDR3 DNA reads as TGTGCCAGCAGCCAAGGACAGCACTATGGCTACACCTTC.

This clonotype came up many times. This chain links TRBV7-8 with TRBJ2-3; D perhaps matches TRBD1 (6 bases). Looked up from germline, CDR1 is SGHVS and CDR2 is FQNEAQ. Trimming removed 5 bases at V and 2 bases at J, with 20 bases between. CDR3 size: 17 residues. The CDR3 spells CASSPSPGTIPTDTQYF. The CDR3 DNA sequence: TGTGCCAGCAGCCCAAGCCCCGGGACAATTCCCACAGATACGCAGTATTTT.

There are a few counts of this clonotype. The chain links TRBV4-1 to TRBJ1-5; D is unresolved. Germline assignment: CDR1 MGHRA and CDR2 YSYEKL. This CDR3 is built from 16 residues. Trimming took 1 base from V and 2 from J, leaving 12 bases between them. Here the CDR3 reads CASSQGQRFGNQPQHF. CDR3 coding DNA: TGCGCCAGCAGCCAAGGTCAAAGGTTCGGCAATCAGCCCCAGCATTTT.

The rearrangement uses TRBV10-3 and TRBJ2-2, with 8 positions matching TRBD1. The CDR3 totals 14 residues. CDR1 and CDR2 (germline): ENHRY, SYGVKD. Losses at the gene ends were 6 bases for V and 1 base for J; bases not matched to a gene: 1. DNA for the CDR3: TGTGCCATCAGGGGGACAGGGAACACCGGGGAGCTGTTTTTT. Residues: CAIRGTGNTGELFF.